The 29 T cell receptor beta chains below all came from one sample that was sequenced in a study of regulatory T cells in long-lasting Graves disease (TCRdb year 2021). This specimen's time point label, per the study, means: newly diagnosed GD, antithyroid drugs for less than 3 months. RNA was extracted from PBMCs in TRIzol for both TCR sequencing and RNA sequencing. Library generation was performed with multiplex PCR. Sequencer: Illumina HiSeq 4000. iRepertoire HTBI primers and Arm-PCR amplification of CDR3 regions were used to construct TCR beta libraries. TCRdb redid the processing of the public reads, applying fastp at Q25 and MiXCR, and retained in-frame beta chains. Records with the same CDR3 protein are collapsed into one entry carrying the most frequent genes and DNA. For this sample there are 440,000 or so distinct CDR3 sequences; under 15% appear just once. Jointly, the top ten make up around 15% of the sample.

This sample also appeared in a second study, on T cells in Graves' hyperthyroidism and ophthalmopathy.

Sample: peripheral blood mononuclear cells (PBMCs), taken at new diagnosis, from a patient treated with antithyroid drugs. These TCRs come from a woman aged 25 to 39 with Graves disease. Donor details come from another sample of the same person, matched by shared clones.

CDR3 coding DNA: TGTGCCAGCAGAGCGAATTTAGCCAAAAACATTCAGTACTTC. Its protein is CASRANLAKNIQYF. This rearrangement joins TRBV2 to TRBJ2-4; no clear D gene. The length of the CDR3 is 14 residues. V lost 6 bases to trimming and J lost 0 bases, with 9 bases between them. Germline V gives CDR1 SNHLY, CDR2 FYNNEI.

The gene calls are TRBV9 and TRBJ1-2; unclear D gene. CDR1 is SGDLS, CDR2 YYNGEE, per germline. The germline V and J ends were trimmed by 3 bases and 4 bases, with 7 bases remaining between them. The CDR3 has 12 residues. The CDR3 bases are TGTGCCAGCAGCGGGGTCGGCTATGGCTACACCTTC. Translated, it gives CASSGVGYGYTF.

With respect to this clonotype: This may be a read error, as it is one base from a much larger clone. The chain has TRBV7-6 and TRBJ2-7; D is possibly TRBD2 (5 bases). The CDR3 has 16 residues. Germline V gene sequence: CDR1 SGHVS, CDR2 FNYEAQ. The CDR3 nucleotides read TGTGCCAGCAGCTTAGAGGGAGCGCCCGGGTACTACGGGCAGTACTTC. Translated, it gives CASSLEGAPGYYGQYF.

This clonotype was seen at least ten times. J is TRBJ2-1 and V is TRBV20-1; perhaps TRBD2 as D (6 bases). V was trimmed by 6 bases and J by 0 bases, leaving 18 bases between them. Germline loops: CDR1 DFQATT, CDR2 SNEGSKA (reference sequence). CDR3 size: 16 residues. CDR3 bases: TGCAGTGCCACGCATTTAGCGGACCGCTCCTACAATGAGCAGTTCTTC. Translated: CSATHLADRSYNEQFF.

In this sample, this clonotype turned up many times. The chain is built from TRBV25-1 and TRBJ2-1; 9 bases agree with TRBD2. The CDR3 is 17 amino acids. The V segment lost 3 bases and the J segment 2 bases; nucleotides outside the gene matches: 8. Germline V gene data show CDR1 as MGHDK and CDR2 as SYGVNS. Here the CDR3 DNA reads TGTGCCAGCAGTGACCTGGGAAGCGGGAGGCCCTACAATGAGCAGTTCTTC. It codes for CASSDLGSGRPYNEQFF.

This clonotype was found a few times. This chain's CDR3 is CATRGISNSPLHF. The DNA for the CDR3 is TGTGCCACCAGGGGAATAAGTAATTCACCCCTCCACTTT. This rearrangement joins TRBV27 to TRBJ1-6, with D perhaps matching TRBD1 (6 bases). Germline V gives CDR1 MNHEY, CDR2 SMNVEV (reference sequence). V was clipped by 10 bases and J by 6 bases, with 13 bases between them. The CDR3 spans 13 residues.

At least ten counts were recorded for this clonotype. The rearrangement links TRBV18 to TRBJ2-3; D not certain. Between the trimmed V and J ends, which lost 4 bases and 2 bases, there was a span of 7 bases. The CDR3 has 13 residues. Germline V gene data show CDR1 as KGHSH and CDR2 as LQKENI. DNA of the CDR3: TGTGCCAGCTCACTGAAGATCACAGATACGCAGTATTTT. This sequence encodes CASSLKITDTQYF.

This clonotype has a count of ten or more. V is TRBV12-3 or TRBV12-4 and J is TRBJ2-2; 8 bases match TRBD1. The junction had 5 bases not matched to a gene; V was cut back by 4 bases and J by 4 bases. The CDR3 has 15 amino acids. The CDR3 sequence: CASSYGQGPTGELFF. In DNA, the CDR3 is TGTGCCAGCAGTTATGGACAGGGCCCCACCGGGGAGCTGTTTTTT.

Worth noting for this clonotype: One base away lies a much larger clone, so this may be a sequencing read error. The V gene is TRBV2, the J gene TRBJ2-3; D gene ambiguous. The J call may be faulty, since TRBJ2-5 better matches the DNA end. Germline V gene sequence: CDR1 SNHLY, CDR2 FYNNEI. This CDR3 comprises 15 residues. The CDR3 DNA reads TGTGCCAACAGTACCCAAAGTCGGGTTTCAGAGACCCAGTACTTC. It codes for CANSTQSRVSETQYF.

This rearrangement joins TRBV9 to TRBJ2-1; 7 positions match TRBD2. Unmatched junction bases numbered 4, after V lost 0 bases and J lost 4 bases. Germline CDR1 is SGDLS and CDR2 is YYNGEE. The CDR3 totals 15 residues. The CDR3 protein is CASSVGGGKYNEQFF. In nucleotides, the CDR3 is TGTGCCAGCAGCGTAGGGGGGGGAAAGTACAATGAGCAGTTCTTC.

The sample holds many counts of this clonotype. CDR3 in amino acids: CASSLRSGQVSYF. The DNA of the CDR3 is TGTGCCAGCAGTTTAAGGTCGGGTCAAGTATCGTACTTC. The rearrangement joins TRBV27 to TRBJ2-4, with D unresolved. The CDR3 has 13 amino acids. V was pared by 2 bases and J by 15 bases, with 17 bases between. The germline V gene encodes CDR1 MNHEY and CDR2 SMNVEV (reference sequence).

In its sample, this clonotype was seen a few times. The chain couples TRBV19 to TRBJ2-1, with 12 bases aligning to TRBD2. The V gene end was trimmed by 1 base and the J gene end by 4 bases; junction bases not matched to a gene: 5. Germline loops: CDR1 LNHDA, CDR2 SQIVND (reference sequence). This CDR3 is built from 17 residues. This CDR3 is CASSIGGGLAGYNEQFF. The CDR3, as DNA: TGTGCCAGTAGTATAGGAGGGGGACTAGCGGGTTACAATGAGCAGTTCTTC.

Of note for this clonotype: A read error may explain this, as a much larger clone is one base away. J is TRBJ1-1 and V is TRBV7-2; tentative D call: TRBD1 (6 bases). The CDR3 has 12 amino acids. CDR1 is SGHTA, CDR2 FQGNSA, per germline. CDR3 sequence: CVSSPTGLEAFF. In nucleotides, the CDR3 is TGTGTCAGCAGCCCCACAGGGCTGGAAGCTTTCTTT.

This chain links TRBV9 with TRBJ2-3, with 11 bases matching TRBD2. Germline lookup yields CDR1 SGDLS and CDR2 YYNGEE. J was trimmed by 3 bases and V by 1 base; bases with no gene match: 4. The CDR3 has 16 amino acids. The chain's CDR3 is CASSVLSGRGTDTQYF. CDR3 nucleotide sequence: TGTGCCAGCAGCGTACTTAGCGGGAGGGGGACAGATACGCAGTATTTT. The whole variable domain, remainder taken from reference TRBV9 and TRBJ2-3, is DSGVTQTPKHLITATGQRVTLRCSPRSGDLSVYWYQQSLDQGLQFLIQYYNGEERAKGNILERFSAQQFPDLHSELNLSSLELGDSALYFCASSVLSGRGTDTQYFGPGTRLTVL.

The V gene is TRBV27, the J gene TRBJ2-1, with 7 positions matching TRBD1. The CDR3 covers 16 residues. The germline V gene encodes CDR1 MNHEY and CDR2 SMNVEV (reference sequence). The V segment lost 0 bases and the J segment 2 bases; nucleotides outside the gene matches: 4. The CDR3 here is CASSLSWDRTYNEQFF. Here the CDR3 DNA reads TGTGCCAGCAGTTTATCTTGGGACAGAACCTACAATGAGCAGTTCTTC.

Remarks on this clonotype: At one end, the junction sequence differs from germline, possibly due to a read error. This chain connects TRBV6-2 or TRBV6-3 to TRBJ2-1, with unresolved D. The CDR3 has 15 residues. The germline V gene has CDR1 MNHEY and CDR2 SVGEGT. Here the CDR3 reads CASSYSTDGYNEQLF. For the CDR3, the DNA is TGTGCCAGCAGTTACTCCACGGACGGGTACAATGAGCAGCTCTTC.

The CDR3 nucleotides are TGTGCCAGCAGCCAAGTACAGGGGGCAACTAATGAAAAACTGTTTTTT. This gives the protein CASSQVQGATNEKLFF. The V and J genes are TRBV14 and TRBJ1-4; the match to TRBD1 covers 8 bases. With 1 base clipped from V and 0 bases from J, the junction kept 1 base outside the gene matches. This CDR3 has 16 residues. Germline V CDR1 and CDR2: SGHDN, FVKESK.

This clonotype has ten or more counts. The CDR3 here is CASSFSFSYEQYF. In DNA form, the CDR3 reads TGTGCCAGCAGTTTCAGTTTTTCCTACGAGCAGTACTTC. The V and J genes are TRBV12-3 or TRBV12-4 and TRBJ2-7; no definite D call. The CDR3 loop spans 13 amino acids. V lost 3 bases and J lost 1, with 7 bases in between.

The chain employs TRBV24-1 and TRBJ1-5; D not certain. Germline CDR1 KGHDR, CDR2 SFDVKD. V was trimmed by 3 bases and J by 13 bases, leaving 6 bases between them. The CDR3 covers 10 residues. The CDR3 sequence: CATSDRKQHF. In DNA form, the CDR3 reads TGTGCCACCAGTGATCGGAAGCAGCATTTT.

This clonotype was seen ten or more times. The rearrangement joins TRBV7-9 to TRBJ2-7; 7 nucleotides line up with TRBD2. This CDR3 region has 15 residues. Per germline, CDR1 SEHNR and CDR2 FQNEAQ (reference sequence). J lost 2 bases, V lost 0 bases, and 4 bases had no gene match. The CDR3 DNA reads as TGTGCCAGCAGCTTAGCCGGGACTAAGACCTACGAGCAGTACTTC. It encodes CASSLAGTKTYEQYF.

This clonotype was seen ten or more times. The CDR3 spells CASASDRGLNQPQHF. Written as DNA, the CDR3 is TGTGCTAGTGCCTCAGACAGGGGCCTAAATCAGCCCCAGCATTTT. The rearrangement links TRBV12-5 to TRBJ1-5; 8 bases map to TRBD1. Germline trimming cut 7 bases from V and 4 bases from J; bases unmatched to any gene: 9. Per the germline V gene, CDR1 is LGHNT and CDR2 is FRNRAP. CDR3 length equals 15 residues.

This clonotype was detected ten times or more. The CDR3 spells CASSLDPPPGPERLPYEQYF. DNA of the CDR3: TGTGCCAGCAGCTTAGATCCCCCGCCGGGACCCGAACGATTACCCTACGAGCAGTACTTC. The V and J genes are TRBV11-2 and TRBJ2-7; the D gene could be TRBD1 or TRBD2 (5 bases each). The length of the CDR3 is 20 residues. Trimming took off 0 bases at V and 2 bases at J, with 26 bases between the two ends. The germline CDR1 and CDR2 sequences are SGHAT and FQNNGV.

This chain links TRBV20-1 with TRBJ1-2, with 8 positions matching TRBD1. This CDR3 has 14 amino acids. V shed 3 bases, J shed 2 bases, and the junction held 5 bases outside the gene matches. Germline values: CDR1 DFQATT, CDR2 SNEGSKA (reference sequence). The CDR3 bases are TGCAGTGCTAGGGCCAGACAGGGGAACTATGGCTACACCTTC. The encoded protein is CSARARQGNYGYTF.

The chain links TRBV19 to TRBJ2-1, with 9 bases fitting TRBD1. In germline, CDR1 is LNHDA, CDR2 SQIVND (reference sequence). CDR3 length: 16 residues. J gave up 7 bases and V 3 bases, and 10 bases lay outside the gene matches. The CDR3 protein is CASSIRTGGAGNEQFF. DNA of the CDR3: TGTGCCAGTAGTATTAGAACAGGGGGCGCGGGAAATGAGCAGTTCTTC.

This clonotype was seen a few times. The gene calls are TRBV20-1 and TRBJ1-1; 10 bases agree with TRBD1. Trimming at V came to 5 bases and at J to 6 bases, leaving 6 bases not matched to a gene. The CDR3 has 13 residues. The germline V gene has CDR1 DFQATT and CDR2 SNEGSKA (reference sequence). The CDR3 coding sequence is TGCAGTGCTCGACGACAGGGGGCTGCTGAAGCTTTCTTT. Translated: CSARRQGAAEAFF.

This clonotype occurred many times. The chain is built from TRBV5-5 and TRBJ1-6; 9 nucleotides line up with TRBD1. Germline assignment: CDR1 SGHKS and CDR2 YYEKEE (reference sequence). This CDR3 has 17 residues. Germline trimming cut 4 bases from V and 11 bases from J; bases unmatched to any gene: 16. The CDR3 DNA sequence: TGTGCCAGCAGCGCCGGACAGGGGTGGGATTGGAGCGCACCCCTCCACTTT. Its translation is CASSAGQGWDWSAPLHF. Drawing the rest from reference TRBV5-5 and TRBJ1-6, the complete variable domain is DAGVTQSPTHLIKTRGQQVTLRCSPISGHKSVSWYQQVLGQGPQFIFQYYEKEERGRGNFPDRFSARQFPNYSSELNVNALLLGDSALYLCASSAGQGWDWSAPLHFGNGTRLTVT.

In its sample, this clonotype was seen many times. CDR3: CASSPGTSGTDTQYF. The CDR3 DNA follows: TGTGCCAGCAGTCCCGGGACTAGCGGGACAGATACGCAGTATTTT. The chain has TRBV28 and TRBJ2-3; 12 nucleotides agree with TRBD2. Germline V gene data show CDR1 as MDHEN and CDR2 as SYDVKM. After removal of 5 bases from V and 3 bases from J, the junction contained 3 bases not matched to a gene. This CDR3 comprises 15 residues.

This clonotype was counted at least ten times. The J gene is TRBJ2-7, the V gene TRBV9; D call uncertain. CDR3 length: 13 residues. The germline V gene encodes CDR1 SGDLS and CDR2 YYNGEE. V shed 0 bases and J shed 3 bases, with 7 bases lying between them. The CDR3 DNA follows: TGTGCCAGCAGCGTAGCTACAGACTACGAGCAGTACTTC. This gives the protein CASSVATDYEQYF.

This clonotype was seen ten or more times. The chain has TRBV3-1 and TRBJ2-7, with 8 bases lining up with TRBD1. The length of the CDR3 is 16 residues. Germline V gene lookup returns CDR1 LGHDT and CDR2 YNNKEL (reference sequence). V shed 4 bases, J shed 6 bases, and the junction held 14 bases outside the gene matches. The CDR3 nucleotides read TGTGCCAGCAGCCTAGACAGGAGGACAGGGTTAGGCGAGCAGTACTTC. Translated, it gives CASSLDRRTGLGEQYF.